The clone carrying this TCR beta chain has a handful of counts. The study used a library that attached unique molecular identifiers to individual cDNA molecules. Per the authors' pipeline: Samples held a median of 95,638 TCRs, range about 23,224–690,600. TCRdb processed the RACE reads anew with MiXCR; each CDR3 protein has one entry. TCRdb's processing, not the authors' own work, is the source of the V and J calls. The sample yields 180,000 or so distinct CDR3 sequences, roughly a quarter seen once. The data are from a study of human T cells and chemical hapten exposure. About the study: DPC 0.01% went on the upper back by patch test, with reading at 6 days.

The CDR3 has 17 amino acids. V was trimmed by 2 bases and J by 4 bases, leaving 21 bases between them. Germline loops: CDR1 SGDLS, CDR2 YYNGEE. Time point reported: patch test 3, about 24 weeks after DPC sensitization. Sample treatment: therapeutic diphenylcyclopropenone sensitization with weekly scalp DPC. The chain employs TRBV9 and TRBJ2-5; D ambiguous. This TCR came from a woman aged 35 to 49 with alopecia areata. Some clones in this sample may be carry-over from other donors' samples. The input for sequencing was whole blood, taken in connection with sensitization to the hapten diphenylcyclopropenone (DPC). The chain's CDR3 is CASSVQTSAKARETQYF. As DNA, the CDR3 is TGTGCCAGCAGCGTCCAGACGTCGGCTAAGGCGAGAGAGACCCAGTACTTC.